This TCR beta chain was sequenced in a study of T cell changes during pregnancy in multiple sclerosis. Using immunoSEQ multiplex PCR, the repertoire was profiled, and TCRdb retains in-frame clones only, with some absent. The sample consists of under 55,000 clones, about 92% of them appearing once. The source of this sequence is a female donor with multiple sclerosis, enrolled in a pregnancy study. Material: CD4+ T cells from peripheral blood mononuclear cells, obtained before pregnancy.

As DNA, the CDR3 is TGTGCCAGCAGCGGGGGTGTGACAGGGGGCGGTGGCTACACCTTC. As protein: CASSGGVTGGGGYTF. The V call is TRBV9, the J call TRBJ1-2, with 10 bases matching TRBD1. Germline CDR1 reads SGDLS; CDR2 reads YYNGEE. V dropped 3 bases and J dropped 7; count of bases not matched to a gene: 9. This CDR3 region has 15 residues.